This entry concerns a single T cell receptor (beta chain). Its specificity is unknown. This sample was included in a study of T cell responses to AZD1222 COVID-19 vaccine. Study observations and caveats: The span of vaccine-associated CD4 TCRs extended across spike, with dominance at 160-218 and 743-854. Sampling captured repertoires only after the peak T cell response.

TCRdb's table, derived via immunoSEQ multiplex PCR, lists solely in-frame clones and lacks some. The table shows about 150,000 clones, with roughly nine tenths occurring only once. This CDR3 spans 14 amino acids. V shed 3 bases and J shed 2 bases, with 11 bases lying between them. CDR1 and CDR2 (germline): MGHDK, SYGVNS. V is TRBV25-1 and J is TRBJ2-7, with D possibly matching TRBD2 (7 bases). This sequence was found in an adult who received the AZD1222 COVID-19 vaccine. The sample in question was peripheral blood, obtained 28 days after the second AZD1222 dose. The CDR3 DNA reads TGTGCCAGCAGTGATGGGAGGGGGGCCTACGAGCAGTACTTC. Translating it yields CASSDGRGAYEQYF.